One sample yielded the 5 T cell receptor beta chains listed below, sequenced in a study of T cells expressing NK-cell markers. TCRdb reworked the 5' RACE reads into one entry per CDR3 protein, no DNA. Recorded for this sample: some 440,000 distinct CDR3 sequences. Sequenced material: blood T cells: a sorted CD56 or NKG2C T cell subset, CD4+ or CD8+ T cells, or bulk PBMC T cells (not recorded which). The receptors here all came from a woman in her forties or fifties in good health.

The V gene is TRBV6-6, the J gene TRBJ1-2; TCRdb names TRBD1, which stays unverified in the absence of DNA. This CDR3 spans 13 amino acids. Germline CDR1 and CDR2: MNHNY and SVGAGI (reference sequence). CDR3 loop: CASSPDRDGGYTF.

This sequence joins TRBV6-1 and TRBJ2-4; TCRdb designates TRBD2, a call that cannot be tested without DNA. This CDR3 has 19 residues. CDR1 is MNHNS, CDR2 SASEGT, per germline. The chain's CDR3 is CASSEVFAGTKLAKNIQYF.

This chain joins TRBV4-1 and TRBJ2-5; TCRdb's D gene call, TRBD2, goes unchecked for lack of DNA. This CDR3 spans 17 amino acids. In germline, CDR1 is MGHRA, CDR2 YSYEKL. This chain's CDR3 is CASSQEGSGRSGETQYF.

J is TRBJ2-5 and V is TRBV3-1. This CDR3 is 12 amino acids long. Germline loops: CDR1 LGHDT, CDR2 YNNKEL (reference sequence). CDR3 sequence reads: CASSQARHTQYF.

V and J are TRBV7-2 and TRBJ1-5. The germline V gene has CDR1 SGHTA and CDR2 FQGNSA. The CDR3 has 15 amino acids. The CDR3 region is CASREHPVSNQPQHF.